Sequencing of this TCR beta chain was carried out in a study of CD8 T cells in ankylosing spondylitis. Findings and limits, study-wide: There was reportedly significant enrichment of clones that were disease-linked in matched ankylosing spondylitis synovial fluid. What appeared characteristic of ankylosing spondylitis blood was a TCR beta motif of eight highly homologous variants.

This clonotype appeared a few times. Its antigen is unidentified. Libraries for TCR beta were made by quantitative 5'-RACE with molecular barcodes. MiXCR was run by TCRdb on the 5' RACE reads, yielding one entry per CDR3 protein. This sample yields some 200,000 distinct CDR3 sequences, of which over 10% are seen a single time; about 17% belongs to the top ten. The V gene's germline CDR1 is SGHRS and CDR2 YFSETQ. Trimming removed 3 bases at V and 6 bases at J, with 14 bases between. This CDR3 region has 14 residues. The chain uses TRBV5-1 and TRBJ2-3; a possible D gene is TRBD2 (6 bases). The clonotype originates from a male donor with ankylosing spondylitis or in good health (not recorded which). Material for sequencing was blood, either unsorted or a sorted T cell fraction (not recorded which). The CDR3 loop reads CASSWPGVDDTQYF. DNA of the CDR3: TGCGCCAGCAGCTGGCCGGGGGTGGACGATACGCAGTATTTT.